Each of the 17 T cell receptor beta chains below was sequenced from the same sample in a study of shared clonotypes between healthy human individuals. Sequencing used immunoSEQ multiplex PCR; TCRdb keeps in-frame clones, though not all of them. The sample lists about 1.5 million clones, approximately 98% occurring once. The sample was naive CD4+ T cells sorted from blood. Subset reported: CD45RA+ positively selected. The receptors were gathered from a man in his thirties or forties in good health.

Details on this clone: Other DNA variants within this sample encode the same CDR3. DNA of the CDR3: TGTGCCAGCAGCTTTGGCCTAGCGGGAAACACCGGGGAGCTGTTTTTT. The encoded protein is CASSFGLAGNTGELFF. The chain recombines TRBV5-6 with TRBJ2-2; 9 nucleotides agree with TRBD2. Looked up from germline, CDR1 is SGHDT and CDR2 is YYEEEE. V dropped 2 bases and J dropped 2; count of bases not matched to a gene: 4. This CDR3 spans 16 amino acids.

This clone occurred once. J is TRBJ1-1 and V is TRBV27; no clear D gene. This CDR3 comprises 16 residues. Germline CDR1 is MNHEY and CDR2 is SMNVEV (reference sequence). V lost 6 bases, J lost 4 bases, and 21 bases lay in between. The CDR3 nucleotides read TGTGCCAGCAGCCGCTCCGGGGTCGACCGATTCACTGAAGCTTTCTTT. This encodes CASSRSGVDRFTEAFF.

The chain recombines TRBV4-1 with TRBJ1-4; D remains unclear. V gave up 3 bases and J gave up 0 bases, with 8 bases separating them. This CDR3 contains 15 residues. Germline lookup yields CDR1 MGHRA and CDR2 YSYEKL. The CDR3: CASSHLQATNEKLFF. CDR3 sequence (DNA): TGCGCCAGCAGCCACCTGCAGGCAACTAATGAAAAACTGTTTTTT.

The J gene is TRBJ2-3, the V gene TRBV5-6; D is unresolved. Germline V CDR1 and CDR2: SGHDT, YYEEEE. V gave up 3 bases and J gave up 2 bases, with 10 bases separating them. The CDR3 totals 14 residues. The CDR3 spells CASSWLDDTDTQYF. DNA for the CDR3: TGTGCCAGCAGCTGGTTGGACGACACAGATACGCAGTATTTT.

The gene calls are TRBV4-1 and TRBJ2-1; possible D gene TRBD2, 6 bases. The V gene's germline CDR1 is MGHRA and CDR2 YSYEKL. This CDR3 is 16 amino acids long. With 6 bases removed from V and 5 bases from J, the gap between germline ends came to 20 bases. The CDR3 sequence is CASSPSIGSPHNEQFF. The CDR3 region has the DNA TGCGCCAGCAGTCCAAGTATCGGGAGCCCCCACAATGAGCAGTTCTTC.

A word on this clone: Within the sample, other DNA sequences also encode this same CDR3. This chain links TRBV25-1 with TRBJ1-1; D remains unclear. Germline CDR1 reads MGHDK; CDR2 reads SYGVNS. This CDR3 region has 13 residues. Trimming pared 1 base from V and 0 bases from J, leaving 3 bases between. CDR3 protein: CASSELVNTEAFF. Here the CDR3 DNA reads TGTGCCAGCAGTGAATTGGTGAACACTGAAGCTTTCTTT.

This clone occurred once. The chain carries TRBV9 and TRBJ1-3, with TRBD1 matching over 7 bases. V trimming: 1 base; J trimming: 2 bases; junction bases outside the gene matches: 9. CDR3 size: 17 residues. Germline assignment: CDR1 SGDLS and CDR2 YYNGEE. The CDR3 DNA is TGTGCCAGCAGCGTACTCCAGGGGGGACGAACTGGAAACACCATATATTTT. Protein product: CASSVLQGGRTGNTIYF. The full variable domain, completed using reference TRBV9 and TRBJ1-3, is DSGVTQTPKHLITATGQRVTLRCSPRSGDLSVYWYQQSLDQGLQFLIQYYNGEERAKGNILERFSAQQFPDLHSELNLSSLELGDSALYFCASSVLQGGRTGNTIYFGEGSWLTVV.

This clone was observed once. CDR3 residues: CASSLKRENTGELFF. CDR3 bases: TGTGCCAGCAGCTTAAAGCGGGAGAACACCGGGGAGCTGTTTTTT. J is TRBJ2-2 and V is TRBV7-9; 7 bases are a match to TRBD2. The CDR3 loop spans 15 amino acids. V shed 2 bases, J shed 1 base, and the junction held 1 base outside the gene matches. Germline CDR1 is SEHNR and CDR2 is FQNEAQ (reference sequence).

The CDR3, as DNA: TGTGCCAGCTCACCACAGAGGGAAGAGCAGTACTTC. The encoded protein is CASSPQREEQYF. V and J are TRBV18 and TRBJ2-7, with a weak D call TRBD2 (5 bases). V shed 1 base and J shed 7 bases, with 8 bases lying between them. CDR1 is KGHSH and CDR2 is LQKENI in the germline V gene. The CDR3 sequence is 12 residues long.

The rearrangement links TRBV6-1 to TRBJ1-5; D remains unclear. Germline V gene sequence: CDR1 MNHNS, CDR2 SASEGT. CDR3 size: 14 residues. The V gene lost 8 bases and the J gene lost 4 bases, with 15 bases spanning the gap. The DNA for the CDR3 is TGTGCCAGCCTACTATCCGGGGTAAATCAGCCCCAGCATTTT. It yields the protein CASLLSGVNQPQHF.

This sequence joins TRBV2 and TRBJ2-7, with D tentatively TRBD1 (5 bases). Germline CDR1 SNHLY, CDR2 FYNNEI. The V end was cut by 6 bases, the J end by 5 bases, with 8 bases between. The CDR3 extends over 11 amino acids. The CDR3 bases are TGTGCCAGCAGGAAGGACAACGAGCAGTACTTC. Its translation is CASRKDNEQYF. Supplemented by reference TRBV2 and TRBJ2-7, the full variable domain reads EPEVTQTPSHQVTQMGQEVILRCVPISNHLYFYWYRQILGQKVEFLVSFYNNEISEKSEIFDDQFSVERPDGSNFTLKIRSTKLEDSAMYFCASRKDNEQYFGPGTRLTVT.

This chain links TRBV7-9 with TRBJ1-2, with 9 bases aligning to TRBD1. From germline, CDR1 is SEHNR and CDR2 FQNEAQ (reference sequence). The J segment lost 3 bases and the V segment lost 5 bases, leaving 13 bases of the junction unmatched. CDR3 length: 17 residues. The CDR3: CASSRRPGQGMDYGYTF. As DNA, the CDR3 is TGTGCCAGCAGCCGCAGGCCGGGACAGGGTATGGACTATGGCTACACCTTC.

The genes are TRBV30 and TRBJ2-7, with 9 bases identical to TRBD2. The junction had 7 bases not matched to a gene; V was cut back by 1 base and J by 6 bases. Germline values: CDR1 GTSNPN, CDR2 SVGIG (reference sequence). The CDR3 spans 14 residues. The CDR3 loop reads CAWSDQAGGGEQYF. CDR3 nucleotides: TGTGCCTGGAGTGATCAAGCGGGAGGTGGCGAGCAGTACTTC.

This chain joins TRBV10-3 and TRBJ2-7, with 12 bases matching TRBD2. Trimming cost V 4 bases and J 0 bases; bases outside gene matches: 7. Per germline, CDR1 ENHRY and CDR2 SYGVKD. The CDR3 contains 17 residues. CDR3 nucleotides: TGTGCCATCAGTGGGACTAGCGGGACCCATATCTCCTACGAGCAGTACTTC. This encodes CAISGTSGTHISYEQYF.

The gene calls are TRBV25-1 and TRBJ2-7; D is unresolved. CDR1 is MGHDK and CDR2 is SYGVNS in the germline V gene. V was pared by 2 bases and J by 4 bases, with 6 bases between. CDR3 length: 12 amino acids. CDR3 nucleotide sequence: TGTGCCAGCAGTGAACGGATTTACGAGCAGTACTTC. As protein: CASSERIYEQYF.

CDR3 in amino acids: CASSYSKRGYLYEQYF. The CDR3 nucleotides are TGTGCCAGCAGTTACTCGAAACGGGGGTACCTCTACGAGCAGTACTTC. V is TRBV6-6 and J is TRBJ2-7, with TRBD2 as a possible D gene (6 bases). The CDR3 has 16 residues. V gave up 0 bases and J gave up 3 bases, with 15 bases separating them. Germline values: CDR1 MNHNY, CDR2 SVGAGI (reference sequence).

J is TRBJ2-6 and V is TRBV5-1, with TRBD1 matching over 7 bases. CDR1 is SGHRS, CDR2 YFSETQ, per germline. The CDR3 has 18 amino acids. Unmatched junction bases numbered 6, after V lost 0 bases and J lost 0 bases. The CDR3 reads CASSLAGTDLSGANVLTF. As DNA, the CDR3 is TGCGCCAGCAGCTTGGCAGGGACAGACCTCTCTGGGGCCAACGTCCTGACTTTC.